These 4 T cell receptor beta chains share one sample of origin, sequenced in a study of blood T cell repertoires in COVID-19. The method was immunoSEQ multiplex PCR; TCRdb's version includes in-frame clones alone and lacks a portion of them. Of 18,000 or so clones in the sample, 77% were seen once. Source material: peripheral blood. The receptors were sampled from a man in his sixties or seventies with COVID-19, enrolled during active disease.

This clone was picked up a small number of times. V usage is TRBV9 and J usage is TRBJ2-1, with D possibly matching TRBD2 (6 bases). The CDR3 runs 15 residues. The germline V and J ends were trimmed by 0 bases and 1 base, with 8 bases remaining between them. The germline CDR1 and CDR2 sequences are SGDLS and YYNGEE. DNA for the CDR3: TGTGCCAGCAGCGTAGCGGGGGAGTCCTACAATGAGCAGTTCTTC. It specifies CASSVAGESYNEQFF. Filled out from reference TRBV9 and TRBJ2-1, the complete variable domain reads DSGVTQTPKHLITATGQRVTLRCSPRSGDLSVYWYQQSLDQGLQFLIQYYNGEERAKGNILERFSAQQFPDLHSELNLSSLELGDSALYFCASSVAGESYNEQFFGPGTRLTVL.

This clone was detected a few times. This chain joins TRBV5-1 and TRBJ1-3, with TRBD1 identical over 7 bases. CDR1 is SGHRS, CDR2 YFSETQ, per germline. V was clipped by 5 bases and J by 2 bases; unmatched bases: 4. CDR3 length equals 14 residues. CDR3 in DNA: TGCGCCAGCAGACTCGACAGGGCTGGAAACACCATATATTTT. It specifies CASRLDRAGNTIYF.

The CDR3 DNA is TGTGCCAGCAGCAGGATAGCGGGGGGGGAGACCCAGTACTTC. Its protein is CASSRIAGGETQYF. V gene TRBV9 combines with J gene TRBJ2-5; TRBD2 agrees at 11 bases. J was trimmed by 5 bases and V by 4 bases; bases with no gene match: 4. The CDR3 has 14 residues. Germline CDR1 reads SGDLS; CDR2 reads YYNGEE.

This clone showed up just a few times. The rearrangement joins TRBV28 to TRBJ1-2, with D unresolved. This CDR3 spans 17 amino acids. Trimming stripped 4 bases from V and 4 bases from J, with 22 bases between. Germline values: CDR1 MDHEN, CDR2 SYDVKM. In DNA form, the CDR3 reads TGTGCCAGCAGTTCAAGTATCGCGGGATACAACCTCTATGGCTACACCTTC. Its translation is CASSSSIAGYNLYGYTF.